The entry below describes one T cell receptor beta chain. Trimming cost V 4 bases and J 0 bases; bases outside gene matches: 4. Germline-derived CDR1 and CDR2 are LNHDA and SQIVND (reference sequence). The CDR3 is 16 residues long. These data originate in a study of blood T cell repertoires in COVID-19. Clones were sequenced by immunoSEQ multiplex PCR, and TCRdb holds only the in-frame ones, with some missing. The sample carries 88,000 or so clones, around 88% recorded once. The chain joins TRBV19 to TRBJ1-4, with 8 bases matching TRBD1. The sequencing sample was made of peripheral blood. The receptor's source is a man between 60 and 75 years old with acute or convalescent COVID-19. The CDR3 DNA reads TGTGCCAGTAGTACAGGGGGCATTTCAACTAATGAAAAACTGTTTTTT. Translation: CASSTGGISTNEKLFF.